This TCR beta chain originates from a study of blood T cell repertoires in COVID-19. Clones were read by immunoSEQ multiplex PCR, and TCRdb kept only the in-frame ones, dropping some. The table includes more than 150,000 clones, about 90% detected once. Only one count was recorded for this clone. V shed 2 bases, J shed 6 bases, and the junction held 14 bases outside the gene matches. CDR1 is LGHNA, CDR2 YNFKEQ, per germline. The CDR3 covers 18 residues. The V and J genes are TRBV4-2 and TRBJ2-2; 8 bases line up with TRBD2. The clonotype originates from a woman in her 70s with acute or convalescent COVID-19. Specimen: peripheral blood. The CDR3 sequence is CASSQWHLAGQSSGELFF. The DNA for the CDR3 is TGTGCCAGCAGCCAATGGCACTTAGCGGGACAATCGTCCGGGGAGCTGTTTTTT.